The next 16 T cell receptor beta chains were all read from a single sample in a study of blood T cells in healthy people across ages. Alongside a J-beta primer mix, a sample-barcoded 5' primer served in a second PCR lasting about 7 to 12 cycles. TCRdb re-derived calls from the 5' RACE reads in MiXCR, one entry per CDR3 protein. This table has 650,000 to 1,000,000 distinct CDR3 sequences, around 36% appearing once. Material: blood. Source of these receptors: a man younger than 35 in good health.

The chain carries TRBV5-6 and TRBJ1-6; D is unclear. CDR1 is SGHDT and CDR2 is YYEEEE in the germline V gene. This CDR3 is 13 amino acids long. Trimming stripped 4 bases from V and 7 bases from J, with 9 bases between. CDR3 amino acids: CASSRLANSPLHF. The CDR3 nucleotides read TGTGCCAGCAGCCGTTTGGCAAATTCACCCCTCCACTTT.

This chain uses TRBV19 with TRBJ2-4; TRBD2 might be the D (5 bases). This CDR3 region has 12 residues. Germline loops: CDR1 LNHDA, CDR2 SQIVND (reference sequence). The ends were cut back, 5 bases at V and 9 bases at J, with 11 bases in the middle. CDR3 coding DNA: TGTGCCAGTAGTCCTCCGGGGAGCATTCAGTACTTC. It codes for CASSPPGSIQYF.

This clonotype was picked up many times. The chain carries TRBV4-3 and TRBJ1-5; D unclear. V lost 4 bases and J 4 bases, leaving 14 bases between the germline ends. This CDR3 has 15 amino acids. The germline CDR1 and CDR2 sequences are LGHNA and YSLEER. The CDR3 DNA follows: TGCGCCAGCAGCCCCGCAGGACGAACGAATCAGCCCCAGCATTTT. As protein: CASSPAGRTNQPQHF.

This clonotype was seen ten or more times. The chain recombines TRBV12-3 or TRBV12-4 with TRBJ1-1, with D possibly being TRBD1 (6 bases). The CDR3 spans 14 residues. The germline V and J ends were trimmed by 3 bases and 1 base, with 9 bases remaining between them. The CDR3 coding sequence is TGTGCCAGCAGTTTCGGGGGCAGGAACACTGAAGCTTTCTTT. This encodes CASSFGGRNTEAFF.

The chain employs TRBV12-3 or TRBV12-4 and TRBJ2-1; D not resolved. CDR3 size: 13 residues. V dropped 7 bases and J dropped 8 bases, with 15 bases sitting between them. The CDR3 here is CASTRVLRYEQFF. CDR3 bases: TGTGCCAGCACCCGGGTCCTCAGGTATGAGCAGTTCTTC.

This clonotype showed up many times. The chain is built from TRBV29-1 and TRBJ2-5; a possible D gene is TRBD1 (5 bases). From germline, CDR1 is SQVTM and CDR2 ANQGSEA. V gave up 2 bases and J gave up 2 bases, with 6 bases separating them. CDR3 length equals 12 residues. The CDR3 coding sequence is TGCAGCGTTGAAAAGGGGCAAGAGACCCAGTACTTC. This codes for CSVEKGQETQYF.

This chain joins TRBV28 and TRBJ2-7; 8 positions agree with TRBD1. The CDR3 sequence is 15 residues long. Per germline, CDR1 MDHEN and CDR2 SYDVKM. V was clipped by 5 bases and J by 3 bases; unmatched bases: 9. CDR3 region: CASSPKGQVNYEQYF. The CDR3, as DNA: TGTGCCAGCAGTCCAAAGGGACAGGTAAACTACGAGCAGTACTTC. The full variable domain, its missing parts supplied by reference TRBV28 and TRBJ2-7, is DVKVTQSSRYLVKRTGEKVFLECVQDMDHENMFWYRQDPGLGLRLIYFSYDVKMKEKGDIPEGYSVSREKKERFSLILESASTNQTSMYLCASSPKGQVNYEQYFGPGTRLTVT.

V is TRBV28 and J is TRBJ1-5, with D tentatively TRBD1 (5 bases). Germline values: CDR1 MDHEN, CDR2 SYDVKM. V lost 5 bases and J 6 bases, leaving 11 bases between the germline ends. The CDR3 has 13 residues. The CDR3 loop reads CASSVGGGQPQHF. Here the CDR3 DNA reads TGTGCCAGCAGTGTTGGGGGGGGTCAGCCCCAGCATTTT.

As concerns this clonotype: This may be a read error: a much more frequent sequence differs by one nucleotide. This chain joins TRBV12-3 or TRBV12-4 and TRBJ2-1; TRBD2 matches at 9 bases. J lost 7 bases, V lost 7 bases, and 8 bases had no gene match. This CDR3 has 14 residues. The CDR3 DNA reads as TGTGCCAGCAACCGGGGACTAGCAAGGAATGAGCAGTTCTTC. Its translation: CASNRGLARNEQFF.

This clonotype was recorded a few times. V usage is TRBV27 and J usage is TRBJ2-1; 7 bases map to TRBD1. With V trimmed by 4 bases and J by 6 bases, 6 bases remained unmatched. The CDR3 is made up of 14 amino acids. The germline gives CDR1 MNHEY, CDR2 SMNVEV (reference sequence). The CDR3 DNA reads TGTGCCAGCAGTTGGACAGGTCTGGGCAATGAGCAGTTCTTC. It encodes CASSWTGLGNEQFF.

The chain uses TRBV5-1 and TRBJ2-1; TRBD2 is a possible D gene (5 bases). From germline, CDR1 is SGHRS and CDR2 YFSETQ. The V and J ends lost 0 bases and 3 bases respectively, with 10 bases between them. The CDR3 is 15 residues long. The CDR3 DNA reads TGCGCCAGCAGCTTGGGGGGAGACCTCTACAATGAGCAGTTCTTC. Protein product: CASSLGGDLYNEQFF.

To note about this clonotype: This may come from a read error, since a much larger clone is one base off. The chain is built from TRBV20-1 and TRBJ1-1; 7 nucleotides line up with TRBD1. The V gene end was trimmed by 5 bases and the J gene end by 4 bases; junction bases not matched to a gene: 10. Germline V CDR1 and CDR2: DFQATT, SNEGSKA (reference sequence). The CDR3 extends over 14 amino acids. Here the CDR3 reads CSAFSGGWGTEAFF. CDR3 nucleotides: TGCAGTGCTTTCTCAGGGGGGTGGGGCACTGAAGCTTTCTTT.

This rearrangement joins TRBV9 to TRBJ2-6; perhaps TRBD1 as D (5 bases). The ends were cut back, 3 bases at V and 2 bases at J, with 9 bases in the middle. This CDR3 region has 15 residues. Germline V CDR1 and CDR2: SGDLS, YYNGEE. The CDR3: CASSDPGTGANVLTF. The CDR3 nucleotides are TGTGCCAGCAGCGACCCAGGGACTGGGGCCAACGTCCTGACTTTC.

This clonotype came up many times. The J gene is TRBJ2-5, the V gene TRBV6-8; unclear D gene. Per the germline V gene, CDR1 is MNHGY and CDR2 is SAAAGT. Trimming stripped 6 bases from V and 1 base from J, with 12 bases between. The CDR3 contains 14 residues. CDR3 DNA sequence: TGTGCCAGCAGCCCTATGAGGTCCCAAGAGACCCAGTACTTC. This encodes CASSPMRSQETQYF.

This clonotype turned up a few times. This chain links TRBV24-1 with TRBJ2-3; 7 nucleotides line up with TRBD2. The CDR3 is 16 amino acids. Germline V gene data show CDR1 as KGHDR and CDR2 as SFDVKD. Trimming took 3 bases from V and 2 from J; bases not matched to a gene: 7. CDR3 DNA: TGTGCCACCAGTGATCAGCGGGAAGAAAACACAGATACGCAGTATTTT. It encodes CATSDQREENTDTQYF.

This clonotype was seen only a few times. The rearrangement joins TRBV4-3 to TRBJ2-5; a weak D match, TRBD1 (5 bases). The CDR3 is 15 residues long. V was trimmed by 1 base and J by 5 bases, leaving 14 bases between them. Germline V gene lookup returns CDR1 LGHNA and CDR2 YSLEER. DNA for the CDR3: TGCGCCAGCAGCCAAGTCGGAACAGGAACGGAGACCCAGTACTTC. Its translation: CASSQVGTGTETQYF.